What follows are 23 T cell receptor beta chains derived from one specimen sequenced in a study of blood T cell repertoires in COVID-19. TCRdb's copy holds only in-frame clones and misses some; the assay was immunoSEQ multiplex PCR. The data contain 250,000 to 350,000 clones, approximately 85% of them seen just once; the ten biggest clones take up approximately 0.94%. Sequencing was done on a sample of peripheral blood. The receptors were gathered from a human donor with COVID-19, enrolled during active disease. The donor label of this sample is uncertain.

This clone has a count of ten or more. This chain joins TRBV5-1 and TRBJ1-1; 7 bases are shared with TRBD1. V lost 0 bases to trimming and J lost 1 base; unmatched junction nucleotides: 9. The CDR3 runs to 17 residues. Germline lookup yields CDR1 SGHRS and CDR2 YFSETQ. CDR3 in amino acids: CASSLGAWGQRNTEAFF. For the CDR3, the DNA is TGCGCCAGCAGCTTGGGGGCATGGGGACAGAGGAACACTGAAGCTTTCTTT.

CDR3 protein: CASSQAMGRGQETQYF. The CDR3, as DNA: TGTGCCAGCAGCCAAGCTATGGGGAGGGGACAAGAGACCCAGTACTTC. V gene TRBV3-1 (or the pseudogene TRBV3-2) combines with J gene TRBJ2-5; 7 bases fit TRBD2. J was trimmed by 2 bases and V by 1 base; bases with no gene match: 7. CDR3 length equals 16 residues. Germline V CDR1 and CDR2: LGHDT, YNNKEL (reference sequence).

The chain joins TRBV6-5 to TRBJ1-2; a possible D gene is TRBD1 (6 bases). This CDR3 comprises 14 residues. In germline, CDR1 is MNHEY, CDR2 SVGAGI. V shed 5 bases and J shed 2 bases, with 12 bases lying between them. The CDR3 protein is CASSPDRRNYGYTF. Here the CDR3 DNA reads TGTGCCAGCAGTCCTGACAGGCGGAACTATGGCTACACCTTC.

The chain has TRBV9 and TRBJ1-1; D unresolved. CDR3 size: 14 residues. V shed 0 bases and J shed 8 bases, with 14 bases lying between them. Germline values: CDR1 SGDLS, CDR2 YYNGEE. CDR3 sequence reads: CASSVAGGSREAFF. The CDR3 coding sequence is TGTGCCAGCAGCGTAGCGGGAGGGTCTCGGGAAGCTTTCTTT.

The chain couples TRBV3-1 (or the pseudogene TRBV3-2) to TRBJ2-3; D perhaps matches TRBD2 (5 bases). V gave up 4 bases and J gave up 2 bases, with 13 bases separating them. This CDR3 is 15 amino acids long. Germline V gene sequence: CDR1 LGHDT, CDR2 YNNKEL (reference sequence). The CDR3 spells CASSPSGVPTDTQYF. The CDR3 DNA follows: TGTGCCAGCAGCCCGAGCGGAGTCCCCACAGATACGCAGTATTTT.

The CDR3 sequence: CASSGGTTRNTEAFF. Written as DNA, the CDR3 is TGTGCCAGCAGTGGGGGCACTACAAGAAACACTGAAGCTTTCTTT. The rearrangement uses TRBV27 and TRBJ1-1, with a possible D match to TRBD1 (6 bases). Trimming took 5 bases from V and 2 from J, leaving 15 bases between them. The CDR3 covers 15 residues. The germline gives CDR1 MNHEY, CDR2 SMNVEV (reference sequence).

This clone occurred a few times. This chain uses TRBV30 with TRBJ1-1, with D possibly being TRBD1 (6 bases). There are 13 residues in the CDR3. Trimming stripped 5 bases from V and 2 bases from J, with 12 bases between. Germline V lookup: CDR1 GTSNPN, CDR2 SVGIG (reference sequence). CDR3 sequence reads: CAWEQGPNTEAFF. The DNA for the CDR3 is TGTGCCTGGGAACAGGGCCCTAACACTGAAGCTTTCTTT.

The chain couples TRBV28 to TRBJ1-5; tentative D call: TRBD1 (5 bases). The CDR3 totals 12 residues. Trimming took 8 bases from V and 7 from J, leaving 12 bases between them. CDR1 MDHEN and CDR2 SYDVKM come from the germline V gene. The CDR3 DNA sequence: TGTGCCAGCTGGGACTCCAGCCAGCCCCAGCATTTT. This sequence encodes CASWDSSQPQHF.

V and J are TRBV16 and TRBJ2-1; the match to TRBD2 covers 13 bases. The CDR3 consists of 17 residues. V dropped 3 bases and J dropped 10; count of bases not matched to a gene: 12. Germline CDR1 is KGHSY and CDR2 is FQNENV. CDR3 in DNA: TGTGCCAGCAGCCAGCCCCACCGACTAGCGGGAGGATGGGAGCAGTTCTTC. Amino acids: CASSQPHRLAGGWEQFF.

The gene calls are TRBV7-9 and TRBJ2-7, with 8 bases matching TRBD1. The CDR3 runs to 13 residues. CDR1 is SEHNR, CDR2 FQNEAQ, per germline (reference sequence). V lost 3 bases and J lost 4; bases outside the gene matches: 2. The CDR3 protein is CASSLDRAYEQYF. In nucleotides, the CDR3 is TGTGCCAGCAGCTTGGACAGGGCTTACGAGCAGTACTTC.

This clone showed up just a few times. The chain is built from TRBV7-6 and TRBJ2-7; 7 bases align to TRBD1. CDR1 and CDR2 from the germline V gene are SGHVS and FNYEAQ. CDR3 size: 15 residues. V trimming: 3 bases; J trimming: 2 bases; junction bases outside the gene matches: 7. The CDR3 sequence: CASSFLRDRPYEQYF. For the CDR3, the DNA is TGTGCCAGCAGCTTCCTCCGGGACAGACCCTACGAGCAGTACTTC.

J is TRBJ1-2 and V is TRBV9; the D is unclear. Trimming took 3 bases from V and 1 from J, leaving 10 bases between them. The CDR3 is 14 amino acids. Germline CDR1 and CDR2: SGDLS and YYNGEE. The CDR3 spells CASSARGFNYGYTF. The CDR3 region has the DNA TGTGCCAGCAGCGCTCGCGGGTTTAACTATGGCTACACCTTC. Full variable domain (missing parts from reference TRBV9 and TRBJ1-2): DSGVTQTPKHLITATGQRVTLRCSPRSGDLSVYWYQQSLDQGLQFLIQYYNGEERAKGNILERFSAQQFPDLHSELNLSSLELGDSALYFCASSARGFNYGYTFGSGTRLTVV.

This clone is a singleton in its sample. The chain couples TRBV9 to TRBJ1-2; D possibly corresponds to TRBD1 (5 bases). Germline CDR1 and CDR2: SGDLS and YYNGEE. This CDR3 has 20 residues. V was cut by 0 bases and J by 5 bases, with 29 bases left in between. CDR3 DNA: TGTGCCAGCAGCGTAGATGGGAGGAATTGGGGTTCGGGGGAAAGATATGGCTACACCTTC. Its translation: CASSVDGRNWGSGERYGYTF. Drawing the rest from reference TRBV9 and TRBJ1-2, the complete variable domain is DSGVTQTPKHLITATGQRVTLRCSPRSGDLSVYWYQQSLDQGLQFLIQYYNGEERAKGNILERFSAQQFPDLHSELNLSSLELGDSALYFCASSVDGRNWGSGERYGYTFGSGTRLTVV.

J is TRBJ2-7 and V is TRBV5-6; D remains unclear. The CDR3 consists of 14 residues. V was pared by 0 bases and J by 4 bases, with 11 bases between. From germline, CDR1 is SGHDT and CDR2 YYEEEE. CDR3 DNA sequence: TGTGCCAGCAGCTTGGGTAGTTCGGGTTACGAGCAGTACTTC. Its protein is CASSLGSSGYEQYF.

For the CDR3, the DNA is TGTGCCAGCAGTCCGGACAGGGGCGGGGACACTGAAGCTTTCTTT. It encodes CASSPDRGGDTEAFF. The gene calls are TRBV7-8 and TRBJ1-1, with 9 positions matching TRBD1. CDR1 is SGHVS, CDR2 FQNEAQ, per germline. This CDR3 comprises 15 residues. Unmatched junction bases numbered 8, after V lost 6 bases and J lost 3 bases.

The V gene is TRBV12-5, the J gene TRBJ2-2; D might be TRBD2 (7 bases). The germline V and J ends were trimmed by 3 bases and 10 bases, with 9 bases remaining between them. Germline loops: CDR1 LGHNT, CDR2 FRNRAP. CDR3 length: 12 amino acids. CDR3 amino acids: CASGFGGAELFF. In DNA form, the CDR3 reads TGTGCTAGTGGTTTTGGGGGGGCGGAGCTGTTTTTT. The full variable domain, with the rest looked up from reference TRBV12-5 and TRBJ2-2, is DARVTQTPRHKVTEMGQEVTMRCQPILGHNTVFWYRQTMMQGLELLAYFRNRAPLDDSGMPKDRFSAEMPDATLATLKIQPSEPRDSAVYFCASGFGGAELFFGEGSRLTVL.

The rearrangement joins TRBV29-1 to TRBJ1-4; D is ambiguous. This CDR3 region has 12 residues. Trimming removed 5 bases from V and 8 bases from J, with 12 bases in between. Germline V gene lookup returns CDR1 SQVTM and CDR2 ANQGSEA. The CDR3 reads CSVLALGEKLFF. CDR3 coding DNA: TGCAGCGTTCTAGCCCTGGGGGAAAAACTGTTTTTT.

V is TRBV7-2 and J is TRBJ2-2, with TRBD1 as a possible D gene (5 bases). Germline CDR1 reads SGHTA; CDR2 reads FQGNSA. This CDR3 has 16 amino acids. The V and J ends lost 1 base and 0 bases respectively, with 9 bases between them. The CDR3 sequence is CASSLVQGTNTGELFF. CDR3 sequence (DNA): TGTGCCAGCAGCTTAGTGCAGGGAACGAACACCGGGGAGCTGTTTTTT.

The chain carries TRBV30 and TRBJ2-5; TRBD2 agrees at 13 bases. Germline values: CDR1 GTSNPN, CDR2 SVGIG (reference sequence). CDR3 length: 18 residues. The V and J ends lost 0 bases and 5 bases, in that order; junction bases with no gene match: 12. The CDR3 spells CAWSVGAGLAGLEETQYF. The DNA of the CDR3 is TGTGCCTGGAGTGTCGGGGCGGGACTAGCGGGACTGGAGGAGACCCAGTACTTC.

The chain recombines TRBV28 with TRBJ1-5; TRBD1 matches 10 bases. Trimming at V came to 6 bases and at J to 6 bases, leaving 14 bases not matched to a gene. CDR1 is MDHEN, CDR2 SYDVKM, per germline. CDR3 length: 17 residues. CDR3 loop: CASRGIPGQGVGQPQHF. The CDR3 DNA reads TGTGCCAGCAGGGGGATCCCAGGACAGGGGGTCGGTCAGCCCCAGCATTTT. Supplemented by reference TRBV28 and TRBJ1-5, the full variable domain reads DVKVTQSSRYLVKRTGEKVFLECVQDMDHENMFWYRQDPGLGLRLIYFSYDVKMKEKGDIPEGYSVSREKKERFSLILESASTNQTSMYLCASRGIPGQGVGQPQHFGDGTRLSIL.

V is TRBV13 and J is TRBJ1-1; 7 bases agree with TRBD1. The CDR3 totals 18 residues. Unmatched junction bases numbered 17, after V lost 4 bases and J lost 3 bases. Germline CDR1 reads PRHDT; CDR2 reads FYEKMQ (reference sequence). In DNA form, the CDR3 reads TGTGCCAGCAGCTACTACCCTCCGGGACAGCGGACGGACACTGAAGCTTTCTTT. Its protein is CASSYYPPGQRTDTEAFF.

This clone has just one count. The chain couples TRBV11-2 to TRBJ2-7; possible D gene TRBD1, 6 bases. CDR1 and CDR2 (germline): SGHAT, FQNNGV. Trimming left V 5 bases short and J 4 bases short, with 18 bases between. The CDR3 covers 15 residues. The CDR3 sequence is CASSPRVAGDYEQYF. The CDR3 bases are TGTGCCAGCAGCCCGAGGGTGGCAGGGGATTACGAGCAGTACTTC.

The chain couples TRBV18 to TRBJ2-5; 9 bases agree with TRBD1. V was clipped by 3 bases and J by 4 bases; unmatched bases: 3. There are 14 residues in the CDR3. Germline CDR1 reads KGHSH; CDR2 reads LQKENI. Here the CDR3 reads CASSPGQGIETQYF. CDR3 nucleotides: TGTGCCAGCTCACCGGGACAGGGTATAGAGACCCAGTACTTC.